The T cell receptor beta chain under discussion was sequenced for a study of chemoradiotherapy in HPV16-positive cancers. The wider study: Candidate HPV-specific clones and shared TCR motifs came from a couple of HPV16-positive patients. Study-level results: In HPV16-positive patients, HPV-responsive T-cell expansion tracked better recurrence-free survival. Candidate HPV-specific clones and E7-related TCR motifs grew in tumor during treatment.

In regard to this clone: Its antigen is as yet unknown.

TCRdb keeps only in-frame clones here, not all; method: immunoSEQ multiplex PCR. The sample yields 9,500 to 15,000 clones, roughly 90% seen once. V gave up 5 bases and J gave up 9 bases; unmatched junction bases: 11. In germline, CDR1 is SGHTA, CDR2 FQGTGA. The CDR3 has 15 amino acids. The chain carries TRBV7-3 and TRBJ2-1; 9 bases are shared with TRBD2. This material was collected from a patient who underwent chemoradiotherapy. The sequence came from a human donor with HPV-associated anogenital cancer. In nucleotides, the CDR3 is TGTGCCAGCAGCCCAGTGGGCGGGGGGGCGGGTGAGCAGTTCTTC. It translates to CASSPVGGGAGEQFF.